This passage covers 6 T cell receptor beta chains from one sample sequenced in a study of a mutant IDH1 vaccine in newly diagnosed glioma listed by TCRdb under 2021. These receptors lack a known antigen. The sample's time point, from its label and the paper: week 5, during vaccination. Each vaccine dose, consisting of 300 ug of a 20-mer mutant IDH1 peptide in Montanide, was administered subcutaneously with topical imiquimod. Libraries were built with the immunoSEQ multiplex PCR assay. Sourced from immuneACCESS, this table was stored by TCRdb with only in-frame sequences that have V and J called. A share of the clones is absent; for the studies checked, an unresolved V gene accounts for under half, and the remainder has no known explanation. This sample gives roughly 42,000 clones in total; roughly 88% of them show up just once. The ten largest clones add up to roughly 1.8% of the sample. This specimen consisted of PBMCs, obtained from a glioma patient whose treatment included an IDH1 peptide vaccine. The receptor set was obtained from a man aged 40-49 years with glioma.

This clone appeared a few times. CDR3 sequence: CASSASGYTEAFF. CDR3 bases: TGCGCCAGCAGCGCCTCAGGGTACACTGAAGCTTTCTTT. The V gene is TRBV5-1, the J gene TRBJ1-1; tentative D call: TRBD1 (5 bases). Germline assignment: CDR1 SGHRS and CDR2 YFSETQ. The CDR3 has 13 residues. The V end was cut by 4 bases, the J end by 3 bases, with 10 bases between.

The V call is TRBV5-1, the J call TRBJ2-3; TRBD2 matches 11 bases. The CDR3 is 17 residues long. V trimming: 4 bases; J trimming: 5 bases; junction bases outside the gene matches: 12. Germline-derived CDR1 and CDR2 are SGHRS and YFSETQ. The CDR3 loop reads CASSLEIAGGPGDTQYF. In DNA, the CDR3 is TGCGCCAGCAGCCTCGAGATAGCGGGAGGGCCTGGAGATACGCAGTATTTT.

This clone showed up just once. CDR3 bases: TGTGCCAGCAGCCCCCCAAGGCGGGGCTCTGGAAACACCATATATTTT. This sequence encodes CASSPPRRGSGNTIYF. This sequence joins TRBV28 and TRBJ1-3; D not resolved. Deletions cut 6 bases from V and 0 bases from J, with 15 bases between. The germline CDR1 and CDR2 sequences are MDHEN and SYDVKM. The CDR3 covers 16 residues.

The V call is TRBV7-9, the J call TRBJ2-7; maybe TRBD2 (8 bases). This CDR3 has 15 amino acids. The V gene's germline CDR1 is SEHNR and CDR2 FQNEAQ (reference sequence). The germline V and J ends were trimmed by 1 base and 6 bases, with 16 bases remaining between them. Here the CDR3 reads CASSLVTGGGSEQYF. CDR3 nucleotide sequence: TGTGCCAGCAGCTTAGTGACGGGAGGGGGCTCCGAGCAGTACTTC.

The V and J genes are TRBV6-5 and TRBJ2-1; maybe TRBD2 (6 bases). CDR1 is MNHEY and CDR2 is SVGAGI in the germline V gene. CDR3 length: 15 residues. The V gene lost 6 bases and the J gene lost 7 bases, with 19 bases spanning the gap. In nucleotides, the CDR3 is TGTGCCAGCAGGGAGATCGGGGGAGGTCGGAATGAGCAGTTCTTC. Protein product: CASREIGGGRNEQFF.

This chain links TRBV7-3 with TRBJ2-2; no definite D call. Trimming removed 3 bases at V and 6 bases at J, with 5 bases between. The V gene's germline CDR1 is SGHTA and CDR2 FQGTGA. This CDR3 is 12 amino acids long. The chain's CDR3 is CASSFRAGELFF. CDR3 in DNA: TGTGCCAGCAGCTTCCGTGCCGGGGAGCTGTTTTTT. The full variable domain, in which reference TRBV7-3 and TRBJ2-2 provide the parts outside the CDR3, is GAGVSQTPSNKVTEKGKYVELRCDPISGHTALYWYRQSLGQGPEFLIYFQGTGAADDSGLPNDRFFAVRPEGSVSTLKIQRTERGDSAVYLCASSFRAGELFFGEGSRLTVL.